The 17 T cell receptor beta chains given below trace back to one sample, sequenced in a study of T cells after yellow fever vaccination (dated by TCRdb to between 2018 and 2021). The label giving this sample's treatment or condition can be read as: live attenuated yellow fever vaccine strain. Libraries were prepared through 5' RACE. The reads were generated on an Illumina HiSeq 2500. The raw public reads went through TCRdb reprocessing: fastp at Q25, MiXCR clone calling, in-frame beta chains kept. One record per CDR3 amino acid sequence lists the most common genes and DNA. A total of a few hundred thousand distinct CDR3 sequences appear in this sample, 17% of them only once. The ten largest account for roughly 17% of the sample. Sequencing was performed on PBMCs, taken roughly 5 days after the first yellow fever vaccination. The source of these receptors is a man aged 18 to 29 who received the YFV17D yellow fever vaccine.

This clonotype was detected a few times. This chain links TRBV7-9 with TRBJ1-5, with D tentatively TRBD1 (5 bases). Trimming removed 5 bases from V and 7 bases from J, with 12 bases in between. CDR1 and CDR2 from the germline V gene are SEHNR and FQNEAQ (reference sequence). CDR3 length: 13 amino acids. Here the CDR3 reads CASSPRGGQPQHF. The CDR3 nucleotides are TGTGCCAGCAGCCCGCGGGGGGGGCAGCCCCAGCATTTT. The variable domain in full, with the rest retrieved from reference TRBV7-9 and TRBJ1-5, is DTGVSQNPRHKITKRGQNVTFRCDPISEHNRLYWYRQTLGQGPEFLTYFQNEAQLEKSRLLSDRFSAERPKGSFSTLEIQRTEQGDSAMYLCASSPRGGQPQHFGDGTRLSIL.

In this sample, this clonotype turned up many times. CDR3 DNA sequence: TGCGCCAGCAGCCAAGGAACAGGCGCTTCCTACAATGAGCAGTTCTTC. Its translation: CASSQGTGASYNEQFF. This chain joins TRBV4-1 and TRBJ2-1; tentative D call: TRBD1 (5 bases). Per the germline V gene, CDR1 is MGHRA and CDR2 is YSYEKL. The V and J ends lost 1 base and 1 base respectively, with 11 bases between them. The CDR3 runs 16 residues.

Concerning this clonotype itself: The junction shows a germline mismatch at one end, possibly a read error. This sequence joins TRBV7-9 and TRBJ1-1, with 7 bases lining up with TRBD1. The CDR3 loop spans 14 amino acids. Germline assignment: CDR1 SEHNR and CDR2 FQNEAQ (reference sequence). CDR3 bases: TGTGCCAGCAGTTTAGGGACAGCCAGCACTGAAGCTTTCTTT. Residues: CASSLGTASTEAFF.

The rearrangement links TRBV5-1 to TRBJ2-1; 10 bases match TRBD2. The germline V gene has CDR1 SGHRS and CDR2 YFSETQ. CDR3 length: 19 amino acids. Trimming took 4 bases from V and 7 from J; bases not matched to a gene: 20. CDR3 nucleotides: TGCGCCAGCAGCGTGGCAATCGTCTTAAGCGGGGGGGCTATGAATGAGCAGTTCTTC. Translating it yields CASSVAIVLSGGAMNEQFF.

The rearrangement joins TRBV6-2 or TRBV6-3 to TRBJ1-4; 8 bases are a match to TRBD1. The CDR3 contains 14 residues. The trim removed 6 bases at V and 7 bases at J, leaving 7 bases unmatched. Germline V gene data show CDR1 as MNHEY and CDR2 as SVGEGT. The CDR3 DNA is TGTGCCAGCAGCCGTCGGACAGGGCTTGAAAAACTGTTTTTT. It translates to CASSRRTGLEKLFF.

This clonotype appeared a few times. The rearrangement uses TRBV19 and TRBJ1-5, with TRBD1 matching 8 bases. From germline, CDR1 is LNHDA and CDR2 SQIVND (reference sequence). J lost 4 bases, V lost 3 bases, and 5 bases had no gene match. CDR3 size: 15 residues. In nucleotides, the CDR3 is TGTGCCAGTAGTATCTGGGGACAGGAGAATCAGCCCCAGCATTTT. Amino acids: CASSIWGQENQPQHF. Full variable domain (outside the CDR3, taken from reference TRBV19 and TRBJ1-5): DGGITQSPKYLFRKEGQNVTLSCEQNLNHDAMYWYRQDPGQGLRLIYYSQIVNDFQKGDIAEGYSVSREKKESFPLTVTSAQKNPTAFYLCASSIWGQENQPQHFGDGTRLSIL.

The table lists this clonotype with a few counts. The chain joins TRBV11-2 to TRBJ2-3; D may match TRBD1 or TRBD2 (5 bases each). Germline V gene data show CDR1 as SGHAT and CDR2 as FQNNGV. Trimming took 5 bases from V and 1 from J, leaving 13 bases between them. The CDR3 is made up of 15 amino acids. Written as DNA, the CDR3 is TGTGCCAGCAGCCCCGGGACGGTGGGCACAGATACGCAGTATTTT. This sequence encodes CASSPGTVGTDTQYF.

The gene calls are TRBV7-2 and TRBJ1-2, with a weak D call TRBD1 (5 bases). Trimming removed 0 bases from V and 8 bases from J, with 16 bases in between. The CDR3 contains 15 residues. CDR1 is SGHTA and CDR2 is FQGNSA in the germline V gene. The CDR3 DNA sequence: TGTGCCAGCAGCTTAGCTCCCTCCTGGGGGGGAGGCTACACCTTC. Its translation: CASSLAPSWGGGYTF.

The chain carries TRBV7-9 and TRBJ1-2; no definite D call. The CDR3 is made up of 13 amino acids. Germline V CDR1 and CDR2: SEHNR, FQNEAQ (reference sequence). Deletions cut 4 bases from V and 7 bases from J, with 13 bases between. CDR3 nucleotide sequence: TGTGCCAGCAGCTCGGAGGTGGGGAGTGGCTACACCTTC. Protein: CASSSEVGSGYTF. Full variable domain (missing parts from reference TRBV7-9 and TRBJ1-2): DTGVSQNPRHKITKRGQNVTFRCDPISEHNRLYWYRQTLGQGPEFLTYFQNEAQLEKSRLLSDRFSAERPKGSFSTLEIQRTEQGDSAMYLCASSSEVGSGYTFGSGTRLTVV.

In its sample, this clonotype was seen a few times. The chain combines TRBV9 with TRBJ2-2; D unresolved. The V and J ends lost 1 base and 2 bases respectively, with 6 bases between them. CDR1 is SGDLS, CDR2 YYNGEE, per germline. This CDR3 comprises 14 residues. The CDR3 spells CASSVRANTGELFF. In nucleotides, the CDR3 is TGTGCCAGCAGCGTAAGGGCCAACACCGGGGAGCTGTTTTTT.

This clonotype was observed at least ten times. The chain links TRBV20-1 to TRBJ1-2; D is unresolved. This CDR3 region has 11 residues. Trimming shortened V by 6 bases and J by 5 bases, and 10 bases separated the two germline ends. Germline V CDR1 and CDR2: DFQATT, SNEGSKA (reference sequence). The CDR3: CSAQTDYGYTF. In DNA, the CDR3 is TGCAGTGCCCAGACCGATTATGGCTACACCTTC.

The chain recombines TRBV10-3 with TRBJ2-2; TRBD2 agrees at 13 bases. Germline CDR1 ENHRY, CDR2 SYGVKD. The trim removed 5 bases at V and 0 bases at J, leaving 3 bases unmatched. The CDR3 runs to 17 residues. The DNA for the CDR3 is TGTGCCATCAGTAATGGACTAGCGGGGGCGAACACCGGGGAGCTGTTTTTT. Protein sequence: CAISNGLAGANTGELFF.

Ten or more counts support this clonotype. The junction and the germline gene differ at one end; a read error may be behind it. The chain joins TRBV5-1 to TRBJ2-3; TRBD1 matches at 10 bases. Germline V gives CDR1 SGHRS, CDR2 YFSETQ. This CDR3 is 13 amino acids long. The DNA of the CDR3 is TGTGCCAGCAGCTTGACAGGGGGCGATACGCAGTATTTT. Translating gives CASSLTGGDTQYF.

Only a few counts were recorded for this clonotype. V is TRBV28 and J is TRBJ2-3; unclear D gene. Germline V gene sequence: CDR1 MDHEN, CDR2 SYDVKM. The CDR3 has 13 amino acids. V was clipped by 5 bases and J by 11 bases, with 17 bases between them. CDR3 nucleotides: TGTGCCAGCAGTCCCCCAGAGGATAGGAAGCAGTATTTT. As protein: CASSPPEDRKQYF.

The V gene is TRBV5-1, the J gene TRBJ2-1, with unresolved D. The V gene lost 4 bases and the J gene lost 0 bases, with 8 bases spanning the gap. This CDR3 has 14 amino acids. CDR1 and CDR2 from the germline V gene are SGHRS and YFSETQ. The CDR3 nucleotides read TGCGCCAGCAGCCCCCAGCCCTCCTACAATGAGCAGTTCTTC. It translates to CASSPQPSYNEQFF.

This clonotype turned up a few times. The chain has TRBV5-1 and TRBJ2-3; D might be TRBD1 (6 bases). The CDR3 covers 13 residues. Germline V CDR1 and CDR2: SGHRS, YFSETQ. Deletions cut 3 bases from V and 6 bases from J, with 11 bases between. The CDR3 DNA reads as TGCGCCAGCAGCTGGACAGAGACGGATACGCAGTATTTT. Protein: CASSWTETDTQYF.

The table lists this clonotype with a few counts. The rearrangement links TRBV20-1 to TRBJ2-4, with TRBD2 as a possible D gene (6 bases). Trimming cost V 0 bases and J 6 bases, with 18 bases left between them. Germline lookup yields CDR1 DFQATT and CDR2 SNEGSKA (reference sequence). This CDR3 region has 16 residues. The CDR3 loop reads CSARDPDAGSGNIQYF. In nucleotides, the CDR3 is TGCAGTGCTAGAGATCCGGACGCGGGTAGCGGAAACATTCAGTACTTC.